Following are 13 T cell receptor beta chains from one sample sequenced in a study of T cells in Graves' hyperthyroidism and ophthalmopathy. What was amplified from RNA transcripts were TCR beta CDR3 regions. RT-PCR in the first round (using the HTBI primer set) targeted the TCR CDR3. TCRdb reanalysed the multiplex PCR reads using MiXCR and keeps one entry per CDR3 protein. Among about 560,000 distinct CDR3 sequences listed, 13% to 15% were seen once. Sequenced input: blood. These receptors were obtained from a middle-aged woman with Graves' hyperthyroidism.

The chain uses TRBV24-1 and TRBJ1-1; 8 positions agree with TRBD1. The CDR3 runs 13 residues. The V and J ends lost 11 bases and 1 base, in that order; junction bases with no gene match: 5. CDR1 is KGHDR, CDR2 SFDVKD, per germline. CDR3 in amino acids: CAIEGQENTEAFF. The DNA for the CDR3 is TGTGCCATCGAGGGACAGGAGAACACTGAAGCTTTCTTT.

This clonotype was seen at least ten times. V gene TRBV27 combines with J gene TRBJ2-7; 10 bases align to TRBD1. The CDR3 is 14 residues long. In germline, CDR1 is MNHEY, CDR2 SMNVEV (reference sequence). Trimming removed 5 bases from V and 2 bases from J; junction bases left unmatched: 3. The CDR3 loop is CASSQDRGPYEQYF. In DNA form, the CDR3 reads TGTGCCAGCAGTCAAGACAGGGGGCCCTACGAGCAGTACTTC.

This clonotype is a singleton in its sample. This chain uses TRBV20-1 with TRBJ1-2; D is perhaps TRBD1 (5 bases). Germline V gene data show CDR1 as DFQATT and CDR2 as SNEGSKA (reference sequence). This CDR3 region has 15 residues. The ends were cut back, 3 bases at V and 5 bases at J, with 19 bases in the middle. The CDR3 sequence is CSASRVGTGDYGYTF. In DNA form, the CDR3 reads TGCAGTGCTAGTAGAGTCGGGACGGGCGATTATGGCTACACCTTC.

This sequence joins TRBV4-1 and TRBJ1-5; D unresolved. The length of the CDR3 is 17 residues. Germline V gene data show CDR1 as MGHRA and CDR2 as YSYEKL. The V gene lost 0 bases and the J gene lost 1 base, with 13 bases spanning the gap. CDR3 DNA sequence: TGCGCCAGCAGCCAAGACCAGGCTGCGGGAAGCAATCAGCCCCAGCATTTT. Residues: CASSQDQAAGSNQPQHF.

This clonotype was counted a few times. The chain is built from TRBV7-2 and TRBJ1-5; no definite D call. The CDR3 runs 15 residues. CDR1 is SGHTA, CDR2 FQGNSA, per germline. Trimming took off 5 bases at V and 1 base at J, with 12 bases between the two ends. CDR3 in amino acids: CASSPRAGSNQPQHF. As DNA, the CDR3 is TGTGCCAGCAGCCCCCGGGCCGGAAGCAATCAGCCCCAGCATTTT.

On this clonotype itself: This may be a read error, as it is one base from a much larger clone. The V call is TRBV2, the J call TRBJ2-1; no clear D gene. The DNA end is a closer match to TRBJ2-7, so the J assignment may be wrong. The germline CDR1 and CDR2 sequences are SNHLY and FYNNEI. The CDR3 length is 14 residues. In nucleotides, the CDR3 is TGTGCCAGCAGTCGAACAACCCCAAACAATGAGCAGTACTTC. Translated, it gives CASSRTTPNNEQYF.

This clonotype was recorded many times. This chain uses TRBV11-1 with TRBJ2-7; 7 positions match TRBD1. J was trimmed by 2 bases and V by 1 base; bases with no gene match: 2. Germline CDR1 is SGHAT and CDR2 is FQDESV (reference sequence). This CDR3 is built from 14 residues. The CDR3 DNA reads TGTGCCAGCAGCTTAGTGACAGGGCCCTACGAGCAGTACTTC. Protein sequence: CASSLVTGPYEQYF.

The chain is built from TRBV19 and TRBJ1-1; 7 bases align to TRBD1. The CDR3 covers 15 residues. V was pared by 6 bases and J by 0 bases, with 7 bases of the junction left unmatched. Germline CDR1 LNHDA, CDR2 SQIVND (reference sequence). As DNA, the CDR3 is TGTGCCAGTAGCGAATTACAGGGGCTGAACACTGAAGCTTTCTTT. Its translation: CASSELQGLNTEAFF.

This clonotype was observed many times. In DNA form, the CDR3 reads TGTGCCAGCAGCCAAACGGGACAGGGGCTTGAGCAGTACTTC. It is translated as CASSQTGQGLEQYF. The chain uses TRBV3-1 and TRBJ2-7; TRBD1 agrees at 10 bases. The V segment lost 2 bases and the J segment 7 bases; nucleotides outside the gene matches: 5. There are 14 residues in the CDR3. Germline V gene data show CDR1 as LGHDT and CDR2 as YNNKEL (reference sequence).

This clonotype has just a few counts. Since a much larger clone is just one base distant, this may be a read error. The CDR3 DNA sequence: TGTGCCAGCAGCCAAGATGACGAGCAGTACTTC. It is translated as CASSQDDEQYF. The chain recombines TRBV3-1 with TRBJ2-7; the D is unclear. The CDR3 runs 11 residues. V lost 0 bases and J 5 bases, leaving 2 bases between the germline ends. CDR1 LGHDT and CDR2 YNNKEL come from the germline V gene (reference sequence).

This clonotype was recorded many times. CDR3 sequence (DNA): TGTGCCAGCAGCTTAGAGGGGGGGCTTACTGAAGCTTTCTTT. Encoded protein: CASSLEGGLTEAFF. The V call is TRBV11-2, the J call TRBJ1-1; D may be TRBD1 (6 bases). The CDR3 has 14 amino acids. V was trimmed by 0 bases and J by 5 bases, leaving 10 bases between them. CDR1 SGHAT and CDR2 FQNNGV come from the germline V gene. Together with reference TRBV11-2 and TRBJ1-1, the CDR3 gives the full variable domain: EAGVAQSPRYKIIEKRQSVAFWCNPISGHATLYWYQQILGQGPKLLIQFQNNGVVDDSQLPKDRFSAERLKGVDSTLKIQPAKLEDSAVYLCASSLEGGLTEAFFGQGTRLTVV.

In DNA form, the CDR3 reads TGTGCCAGCAGCCCCGTCGTAAGCAGCGACACCGGGGAGCTGTTTTTT. Its protein product is CASSPVVSSDTGELFF. V and J are TRBV3-1 and TRBJ2-2; D uncertain. The CDR3 loop spans 16 amino acids. V was shortened by 4 bases and J by 3 bases, with 15 bases between the two germline ends. In germline, CDR1 is LGHDT, CDR2 YNNKEL (reference sequence).

The chain combines TRBV20-1 with TRBJ2-7, with TRBD1 as a possible D gene (6 bases). CDR1 is DFQATT and CDR2 is SNEGSKA in the germline V gene (reference sequence). The CDR3 runs 12 residues. V lost 6 bases and J 3 bases, leaving 12 bases between the germline ends. The CDR3 DNA sequence: TGCAGTGCCAGACAGGCGTTCTACGAGCAGTACTTC. The encoded protein is CSARQAFYEQYF.